These 23 T cell receptor beta chains came from one sample sequenced in a study of cytomegalovirus exposure and HLA in healthy donors. The PCR was carried out with 60 Vbeta primers and 13 Jbeta primers. Method: immunoSEQ multiplex PCR; TCRdb's copy keeps in-frame clones and lacks some. Of approximately 140,000 clones in the sample, 70% to 85% were seen once. The sequencing input was PBMCs. The receptors originated from a male donor in good health and CMV-seronegative.

Comments on this clone: An end of the junction differs from the germline gene, which may be a read error. Other DNA sequences from this sample encode an identical CDR3 as well. The rearrangement joins TRBV5-1 to TRBJ2-2; 9 nucleotides agree with TRBD1. The germline V gene has CDR1 SGHRS and CDR2 YFSETQ. The CDR3 is 14 residues long. CDR3 bases: TGCGCTAGCAGCCTGGGACAGGGTATCGGGGAGCTGTTTTTT. Translating gives CASSLGQGIGELFF.

The chain couples TRBV19 to TRBJ2-7; 9 bases match TRBD1. In germline, CDR1 is LNHDA, CDR2 SQIVND (reference sequence). The CDR3 spans 15 residues. Unmatched junction bases numbered 7, after V lost 5 bases and J lost 2 bases. The CDR3 spells CASSLGTGQTYEQYF. CDR3 DNA: TGTGCCAGTAGTCTCGGGACAGGGCAGACCTACGAGCAGTACTTC.

This CDR3 reads CAGSNWEDTDTQYF. In nucleotides, the CDR3 is TGTGCCGGATCAAACTGGGAGGACACAGATACGCAGTATTTT. This chain uses TRBV2 with TRBJ2-3, with a tentative D call TRBD2 (6 bases). The CDR3 runs 14 residues. Trimming pared 11 bases from V and 2 bases from J, leaving 17 bases between. In germline, CDR1 is SNHLY, CDR2 FYNNEI.

V and J are TRBV5-5 and TRBJ2-5; 8 bases are shared with TRBD1. The germline gives CDR1 SGHKS, CDR2 YYEKEE (reference sequence). The junction had 4 bases not matched to a gene; V was cut back by 4 bases and J by 5 bases. The CDR3 spans 13 residues. The CDR3 coding sequence is TGTGCCAGCAGCCCAGGGGGCTGGGAGACCCAGTACTTC. Translation: CASSPGGWETQYF. Looking up the rest from reference TRBV5-5 and TRBJ2-5 gives the full variable domain: DAGVTQSPTHLIKTRGQQVTLRCSPISGHKSVSWYQQVLGQGPQFIFQYYEKEERGRGNFPDRFSARQFPNYSSELNVNALLLGDSALYLCASSPGGWETQYFGPGTRLLVL.

This sequence joins TRBV27 and TRBJ2-2; 10 bases match TRBD2. This CDR3 contains 16 residues. Losses at the gene ends were 6 bases for V and 8 bases for J; bases not matched to a gene: 12. Germline V gene sequence: CDR1 MNHEY, CDR2 SMNVEV (reference sequence). The CDR3 spells CASRRNLAGARGELFF. The CDR3 DNA follows: TGTGCCAGCAGGAGGAACCTAGCGGGAGCGCGTGGGGAGCTGTTTTTT.

V is TRBV11-3 and J is TRBJ1-5; TRBD1 matches 7 bases. This CDR3 contains 15 residues. Germline lookup yields CDR1 SGHNT and CDR2 YENEEA. Unmatched junction bases numbered 13, after V lost 8 bases and J lost 6 bases. CDR3 in amino acids: CASGQTGWNGQPQHF. The DNA of the CDR3 is TGTGCCAGCGGCCAGACAGGGTGGAATGGTCAGCCCCAGCATTTT.

The chain carries TRBV29-1 and TRBJ2-1; TRBD2 might be the D (5 bases). The CDR3 totals 15 residues. V was cut by 2 bases and J by 0 bases, with 11 bases left in between. Per germline, CDR1 SQVTM and CDR2 ANQGSEA. This CDR3 is CSVERRADSYNEQFF. CDR3 in DNA: TGCAGCGTTGAAAGGCGGGCAGACTCCTACAATGAGCAGTTCTTC.

The genes are TRBV30 and TRBJ2-7, with TRBD1 as a possible D gene (6 bases). Germline V gives CDR1 GTSNPN, CDR2 SVGIG (reference sequence). Trimming removed 5 bases at V and 1 base at J, with 21 bases between. The CDR3 runs to 16 residues. CDR3 nucleotides: TGTGCCTGGCGACGGGGTTGGGGGCCAAGTTCCTACGAGCAGTACTTC. This encodes CAWRRGWGPSSYEQYF.

Notes on this clone: A junction boundary mismatches the germline segment, possibly from a read error. This rearrangement joins TRBV15 to TRBJ2-7, with D uncertain. The germline CDR1 and CDR2 sequences are LNHNV and YYDKDF (reference sequence). This CDR3 has 14 residues. CDR3: CAISKNLPPYEQYF. Written as DNA, the CDR3 is TGTGCCATCAGCAAAAATCTACCCCCCTACGAGCAGTACTTC.

There are a few counts of this clone. The V call is TRBV10-3, the J call TRBJ2-7; TRBD2 agrees at 7 bases. The CDR3 loop spans 16 amino acids. With V trimmed by 2 bases and J by 2 bases, 9 bases remained unmatched. Germline V gene data show CDR1 as ENHRY and CDR2 as SYGVKD. The DNA for the CDR3 is TGTGCCATCAGTGAGCAAAGTAGCGGGTTTACCTACGAGCAGTACTTC. Protein: CAISEQSSGFTYEQYF.

In its sample, this clone was seen once. The J gene is TRBJ2-2, the V gene TRBV7-8, with D maybe TRBD2 (6 bases). Germline V gives CDR1 SGHVS, CDR2 FQNEAQ. V lost 1 base to trimming and J lost 5 bases, with 14 bases between them. The CDR3 contains 16 residues. The CDR3 DNA reads as TGTGCCAGCAGCTTAGGGCGGACTACCTTAACCGGGGAGCTGTTTTTT. This gives the protein CASSLGRTTLTGELFF.

The chain couples TRBV11-2 to TRBJ2-7; 7 bases fit TRBD2. Germline trimming cut 4 bases from V and 2 bases from J; bases unmatched to any gene: 5. The germline CDR1 and CDR2 sequences are SGHAT and FQNNGV. This CDR3 region has 14 residues. The CDR3 DNA is TGTGCCAGCAGCTGGGGAGGGAGAGCCTACGAGCAGTACTTC. Residues: CASSWGGRAYEQYF.

This sequence joins TRBV19 and TRBJ2-5; possibly TRBD1 for D (7 bases). The V end lost 2 bases, the J end lost 5 bases, and 15 bases lay between the germline ends. Per the germline V gene, CDR1 is LNHDA and CDR2 is SQIVND (reference sequence). The CDR3 totals 15 residues. The DNA of the CDR3 is TGTGCCAGTAGTATAACCCCAGGGGGGTATGAGACCCAGTACTTC. Translated, it gives CASSITPGGYETQYF.

This chain connects TRBV6-1 to TRBJ1-4; 9 bases agree with TRBD1. This CDR3 contains 15 residues. J was trimmed by 4 bases and V by 2 bases; bases with no gene match: 2. Germline V CDR1 and CDR2: MNHNS, SASEGT. Here the CDR3 reads CASSEPTGGNEKLFF. The CDR3 region has the DNA TGTGCCAGCAGTGAACCGACAGGGGGTAATGAAAAACTGTTTTTT.

By proportion, this clone is medium-sized (0.01 to 0.1%). The chain is built from TRBV29-1 and TRBJ2-1; 11 bases fit TRBD2. The CDR3 loop spans 13 amino acids. V shed 8 bases and J 8 bases; nucleotides not matched to a gene: 8. Per the germline V gene, CDR1 is SQVTM and CDR2 is ANQGSEA. CDR3 sequence: CSSIAGGMDEQFF. The CDR3, as DNA: TGCAGCTCGATAGCGGGAGGGATGGATGAGCAGTTCTTC.

V usage is TRBV9 and J usage is TRBJ1-1, with TRBD1 matching over 7 bases. The CDR3 loop spans 16 amino acids. The V and J ends lost 2 bases and 5 bases, in that order; junction bases with no gene match: 12. CDR1 and CDR2 from the germline V gene are SGDLS and YYNGEE. CDR3 nucleotide sequence: TGTGCCAGCAGCGTGCAGGGGGGCGCCCTTCCAACTGAAGCTTTCTTT. Protein: CASSVQGGALPTEAFF.

V gene TRBV2 combines with J gene TRBJ1-1; no firm D call. Per the germline V gene, CDR1 is SNHLY and CDR2 is FYNNEI. The CDR3 covers 16 residues. Between the trimmed V and J ends, which lost 3 bases and 3 bases, there was a span of 17 bases. The CDR3 spells CASSDDLAGADTEAFF. CDR3 DNA: TGTGCCAGCAGTGATGACCTAGCGGGCGCGGACACTGAAGCTTTCTTT.

V usage is TRBV4-1 and J usage is TRBJ2-7; weak D call: TRBD2 (6 bases). V lost 0 bases and J lost 6, with 21 bases in between. This CDR3 spans 17 amino acids. Germline CDR1 reads MGHRA; CDR2 reads YSYEKL. CDR3 coding DNA: TGCGCCAGCAGCCAAGACCCCATGCCGGGAGAGGGCTCCGAGCAGTACTTC. This codes for CASSQDPMPGEGSEQYF.

This chain joins TRBV4-1 and TRBJ2-1; TRBD2 matches at 8 bases. The CDR3 loop spans 16 amino acids. Germline V gene sequence: CDR1 MGHRA, CDR2 YSYEKL. Germline trimming cut 1 base from V and 7 bases from J; bases unmatched to any gene: 9. This chain's CDR3 is CASSQVNMGLVNEQFF. Written as DNA, the CDR3 is TGCGCCAGCAGCCAAGTAAACATGGGACTAGTGAATGAGCAGTTCTTC.

The rearrangement joins TRBV27 to TRBJ2-5; 7 positions agree with TRBD2. Trimming took 3 bases from V and 3 from J; bases not matched to a gene: 1. The V gene's germline CDR1 is MNHEY and CDR2 SMNVEV (reference sequence). This CDR3 comprises 13 residues. The CDR3 sequence is CASSFGLEETQYF. The CDR3 DNA reads TGTGCCAGCAGTTTTGGACTAGAAGAGACCCAGTACTTC.

This chain connects TRBV11-2 to TRBJ1-1; D is ambiguous. Germline assignment: CDR1 SGHAT and CDR2 FQNNGV. V lost 0 bases, J lost 0 bases, and 11 bases lay in between. This CDR3 contains 16 residues. The CDR3 DNA is TGTGCCAGCAGCTTAGATATTGCCAGTATGAACACTGAAGCTTTCTTT. It is translated as CASSLDIASMNTEAFF.

On this clone itself: Mismatch with germline at one junction end may stem from a read error. V usage is TRBV15 and J usage is TRBJ1-2; TRBD1 is a possible D gene (5 bases). The germline V gene has CDR1 LNHNV and CDR2 YYDKDF (reference sequence). This CDR3 spans 15 amino acids. DNA for the CDR3: TGTGCCACCAGCAGAGTACCCGTACAGGACTATGGCTACCCCTTC. Its protein is CATSRVPVQDYGYPF. Using reference TRBV15 and TRBJ1-2 for the parts outside the CDR3, the full variable domain is DAMVIQNPRYQVTQFGKPVTLSCSQTLNHNVMYWYQQKSSQAPKLLFHYYDKDFNNEADTPDNFQSRRPNTSFCFLDIRSPGLGDTAMYLCATSRVPVQDYGYPFGSGTRLTVV.

The CDR3 DNA is TGTGCCAGCAGCCCCCGTCCGGGAGACGGGGAGCTGTTTTTT. This gives the protein CASSPRPGDGELFF. The chain carries TRBV7-2 and TRBJ2-2; D might be TRBD2 (6 bases). The CDR3 totals 14 residues. V lost 5 bases, J lost 7 bases, and 14 bases lay in between. The germline V gene has CDR1 SGHTA and CDR2 FQGNSA.